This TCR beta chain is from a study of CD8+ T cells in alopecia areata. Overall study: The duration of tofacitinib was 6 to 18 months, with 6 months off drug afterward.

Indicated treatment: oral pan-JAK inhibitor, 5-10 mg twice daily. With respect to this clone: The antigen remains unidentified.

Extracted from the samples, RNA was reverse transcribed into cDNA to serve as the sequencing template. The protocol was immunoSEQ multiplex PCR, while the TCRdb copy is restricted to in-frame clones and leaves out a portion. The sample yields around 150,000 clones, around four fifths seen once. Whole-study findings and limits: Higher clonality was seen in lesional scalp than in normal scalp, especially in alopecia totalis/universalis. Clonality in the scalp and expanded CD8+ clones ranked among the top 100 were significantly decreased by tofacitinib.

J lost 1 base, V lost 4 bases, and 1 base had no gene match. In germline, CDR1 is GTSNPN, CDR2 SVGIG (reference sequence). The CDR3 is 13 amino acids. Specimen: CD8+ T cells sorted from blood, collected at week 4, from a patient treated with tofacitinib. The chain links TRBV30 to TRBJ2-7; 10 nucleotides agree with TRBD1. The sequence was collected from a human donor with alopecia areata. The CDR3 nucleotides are TGTGCCTGGAAGGACAGGGGGTCCTACGAGCAGTACTTC. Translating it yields CAWKDRGSYEQYF.